This TCR beta chain was recorded in a study of control samples from healthy donors and cancer patients. Libraries were prepared by immunoSEQ multiplex PCR; TCRdb keeps only in-frame clonotypes and omits some of them. The sample lists about 150,000 clones; 91% were seen once. Looked up from germline, CDR1 is SQVTM and CDR2 is ANQGSEA. V was shortened by 3 bases and J by 3 bases, with 11 bases between the two germline ends. This CDR3 has 13 residues. This sequence was found in a woman between 35 and 50 years old in good health. V gene TRBV29-1 combines with J gene TRBJ1-2, with D perhaps matching TRBD1 (5 bases). Sequences were obtained from blood. The CDR3 is CSVDWQGDYGYTF. DNA for the CDR3: TGCAGCGTTGATTGGCAGGGAGACTATGGCTACACCTTC. The full variable domain, completed using reference TRBV29-1 and TRBJ1-2, is SAVISQKPSRDICQRGTSLTIQCQVDSQVTMMFWYRQQPGQSLTLIATANQGSEATYESGFVIDKFPISRPNLTFSTLTVSNMSPEDSSIYLCSVDWQGDYGYTFGSGTRLTVV.